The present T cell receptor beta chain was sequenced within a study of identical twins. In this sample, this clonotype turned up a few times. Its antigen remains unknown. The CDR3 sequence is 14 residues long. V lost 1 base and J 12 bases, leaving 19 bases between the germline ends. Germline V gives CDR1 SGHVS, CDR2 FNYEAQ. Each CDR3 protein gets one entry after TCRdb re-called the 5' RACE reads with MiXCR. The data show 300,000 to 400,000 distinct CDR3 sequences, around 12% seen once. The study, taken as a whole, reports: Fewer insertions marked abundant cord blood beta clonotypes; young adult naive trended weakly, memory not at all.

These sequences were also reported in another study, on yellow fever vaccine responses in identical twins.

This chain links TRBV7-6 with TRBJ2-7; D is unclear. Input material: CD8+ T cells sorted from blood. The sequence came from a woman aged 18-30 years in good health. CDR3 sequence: CASSLDAGFRRRYV. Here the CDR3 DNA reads TGTGCCAGCAGCTTAGACGCCGGGTTTCGACGTCGGTACGTC.